This T cell receptor (beta chain) was captured by sequencing in a study of human T cells and chemical hapten exposure. Overall study context: Each patch test put 0.01% DPC on the upper back, and results were read at 6 days.

With 7 bases clipped from V and 5 bases from J, the junction kept 9 bases outside the gene matches. Per the germline V gene, CDR1 is MNHEY and CDR2 is SVGAGI. The length of the CDR3 is 15 residues. The study's findings and limits: TCRs at a frequency above 1 in 1000 stayed unchanged with DPC sensitization.

The time point was: pre-sensitization, week 0. Regarding treatment: therapeutic diphenylcyclopropenone sensitization with weekly scalp DPC. This clonotype showed up many times. The antigen is undetermined. For the library, individual cDNA molecules each received unique molecular identifiers. TCRdb analysed the RACE reads with MiXCR anew, one entry per CDR3 protein. The data show about 350,000 distinct CDR3 sequences, about 5% seen once. The chain combines TRBV6-5 with TRBJ2-2; 8 positions agree with TRBD2. Sequencing used whole blood, obtained in connection with sensitization to the hapten diphenylcyclopropenone (DPC). This receptor was identified in a woman between 18 and 29 years old with alopecia areata. Some clones in this sample may be carry-over from other donors' samples. The CDR3 DNA follows: TGTGCCAGCAACGGGGCGGGGGGCGCGACCGGGGAGCTGTTTTTT. Its translation: CASNGAGGATGELFF.